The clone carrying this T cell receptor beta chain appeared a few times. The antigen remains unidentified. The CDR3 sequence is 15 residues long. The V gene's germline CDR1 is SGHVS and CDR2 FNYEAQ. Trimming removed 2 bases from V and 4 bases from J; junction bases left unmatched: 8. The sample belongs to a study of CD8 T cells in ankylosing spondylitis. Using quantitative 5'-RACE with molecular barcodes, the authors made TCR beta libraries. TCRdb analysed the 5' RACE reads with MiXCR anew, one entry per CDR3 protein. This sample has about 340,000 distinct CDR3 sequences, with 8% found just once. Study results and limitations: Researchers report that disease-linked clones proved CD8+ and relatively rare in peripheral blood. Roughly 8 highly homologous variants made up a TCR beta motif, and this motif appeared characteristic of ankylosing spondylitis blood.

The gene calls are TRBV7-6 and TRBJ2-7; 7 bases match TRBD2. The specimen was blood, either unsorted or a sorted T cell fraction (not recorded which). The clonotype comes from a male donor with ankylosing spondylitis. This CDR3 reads CASSLSGGSMYEQYF. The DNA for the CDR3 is TGTGCCAGCAGCTTATCCGGCGGGAGTATGTACGAGCAGTACTTC. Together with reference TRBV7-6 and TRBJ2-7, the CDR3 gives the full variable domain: GAGVSQSPRYKVTKRGQDVALRCDPISGHVSLYWYRQALGQGPEFLTYFNYEAQQDKSGLPNDRFSAERPEGSISTLTIQRTEQRDSAMYRCASSLSGGSMYEQYFGPGTRLTVT.